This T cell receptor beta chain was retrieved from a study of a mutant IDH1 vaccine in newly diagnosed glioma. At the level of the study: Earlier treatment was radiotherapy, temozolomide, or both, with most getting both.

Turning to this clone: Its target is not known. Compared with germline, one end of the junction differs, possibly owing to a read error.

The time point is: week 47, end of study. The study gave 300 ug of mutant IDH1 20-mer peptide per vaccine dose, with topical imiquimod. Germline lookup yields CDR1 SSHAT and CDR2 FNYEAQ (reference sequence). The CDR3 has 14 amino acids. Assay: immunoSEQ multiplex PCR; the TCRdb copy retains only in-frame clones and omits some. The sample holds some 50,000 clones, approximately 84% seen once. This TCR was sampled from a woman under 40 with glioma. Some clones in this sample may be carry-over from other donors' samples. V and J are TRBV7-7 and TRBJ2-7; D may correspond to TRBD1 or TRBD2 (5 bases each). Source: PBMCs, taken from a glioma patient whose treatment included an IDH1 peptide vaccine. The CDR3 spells CASSLNPGDHEQYF. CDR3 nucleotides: TGTGCTAGCAGCTTAAACCCCGGGGACCACGAGCAGTACTTC.